This paragraph reports one T cell receptor (beta chain). Its antigen remains unidentified. This CDR3 spans 17 amino acids. Germline V gene sequence: CDR1 SGHKS, CDR2 YYEKEE (reference sequence). Trimming pared 7 bases from V and 2 bases from J, leaving 21 bases between. This entry comes from a study of CD8+ T cells in alopecia areata. Study background: Treated patients took oral tofacitinib at 5 to 10 mg twice daily.

Treatment indicated: oral pan-JAK inhibitor, 5-10 mg twice daily. PBMCs provided sorted CD4+ and CD8+ T cells. Study-level results: Sequencing of scalp samples also includes resident alphabeta T cells from normal skin. Tofacitinib significantly brought down scalp clonality and expanded CD8+ clones among top 100.

Sequencing used cDNA as its template, made by extracting RNA and reverse transcribing it. Sequenced by immunoSEQ multiplex PCR; TCRdb stores in-frame clones only, minus some. The repertoire has some 210,000 clones, more than 60% of them found once; the top ten carry more than 0.95%. This chain joins TRBV5-5 and TRBJ2-2; possibly TRBD1 for D (5 bases). The sample here was CD4+ T cells sorted from blood, taken around week 42, from a patient treated with tofacitinib. The TCR was taken from a human donor with alopecia areata. The CDR3 here is CASQLEERQINTGELFF. CDR3 coding DNA: TGTGCCAGCCAACTCGAGGAAAGACAGATTAACACCGGGGAGCTGTTTTTT.